Each of the 21 T cell receptor beta chains below was sequenced from the same sample in a study of OX40 agonist ivuxolimab in advanced cancers. The repertoire was sequenced with immunoSEQ multiplex PCR; TCRdb's copy has only in-frame clones and lacks some. The table shows 45,000 to 55,000 clones, with around 94% occurring only once. The sequences come from CD4+ or CD8+ T cells sorted from blood, collected in a trial of the OX40 agonist ivuxolimab. These TCRs come from an adult with an advanced solid tumor such as melanoma, head and neck, liver or kidney cancer.

The rearrangement joins TRBV29-1 to TRBJ2-1; TRBD2 is a possible D gene (5 bases). Per germline, CDR1 SQVTM and CDR2 ANQGSEA. This CDR3 region has 11 residues. The CDR3 DNA sequence: TGCCTCGCTTCGAGGGACAATGAGCAGTTCTTC. Protein: CLASRDNEQFF.

This chain connects TRBV28 to TRBJ2-7; maybe TRBD1 (5 bases). Trimming stripped 5 bases from V and 5 bases from J, with 10 bases between. CDR3 length: 12 amino acids. Germline V gives CDR1 MDHEN, CDR2 SYDVKM. The CDR3: CASSPGWDEQYF. CDR3 nucleotide sequence: TGTGCCAGCAGTCCAGGGTGGGACGAGCAGTACTTC.

This clone has only one observation. This chain connects TRBV4-3 to TRBJ2-5; TRBD1 is a possible D gene (5 bases). V dropped 0 bases and J dropped 4 bases, with 12 bases sitting between them. Germline V gene lookup returns CDR1 LGHNA and CDR2 YSLEER. The CDR3 is 15 amino acids. The CDR3 spells CASSQDYAGRETQYF. DNA for the CDR3: TGCGCCAGCAGCCAAGATTATGCAGGGCGAGAGACCCAGTACTTC.

This chain uses TRBV7-2 with TRBJ2-7; 8 bases are shared with TRBD2. Per the germline V gene, CDR1 is SGHTA and CDR2 is FQGNSA. Trimming at V came to 8 bases and at J to 4 bases, leaving 13 bases not matched to a gene. This CDR3 contains 15 residues. The CDR3 nucleotides are TGTGCCAGCTCCACGAGACGGGAGGGGATGTACGAGCAGTACTTC. It encodes CASSTRREGMYEQYF.

The V gene is TRBV28, the J gene TRBJ2-1; no firm D call. The length of the CDR3 is 14 residues. V was cut by 6 bases and J by 1 base, with 10 bases left in between. Looked up from germline, CDR1 is MDHEN and CDR2 is SYDVKM. The CDR3 reads CASRRDNSYNEQFF. CDR3 sequence (DNA): TGTGCCAGCAGAAGGGATAATTCCTACAATGAGCAGTTCTTC.

This chain joins TRBV5-4 and TRBJ2-7; D is possibly TRBD1 or TRBD2 (5 bases each). This CDR3 spans 15 amino acids. Germline-derived CDR1 and CDR2 are SGHNT and YYREEE (reference sequence). V was clipped by 3 bases and J by 4 bases, with 17 bases between them. CDR3 sequence: CASSSPWDGWYEQYF. The CDR3 DNA reads as TGTGCCAGCAGCTCTCCGTGGGACGGATGGTACGAGCAGTACTTC.

The chain joins TRBV2 to TRBJ2-7; 9 positions agree with TRBD2. Unmatched junction bases numbered 5, after V lost 11 bases and J lost 0 bases. The germline V gene encodes CDR1 SNHLY and CDR2 FYNNEI. CDR3 length: 13 amino acids. Here the CDR3 DNA reads TGTGCCGCCGGCGGGGGGGACTCCTACGAGCAGTACTTC. This sequence encodes CAAGGGDSYEQYF.

This chain connects TRBV9 to TRBJ2-1; 8 bases fit TRBD2. Trimming took 4 bases from V and 9 from J; bases not matched to a gene: 12. Germline assignment: CDR1 SGDLS and CDR2 YYNGEE. This CDR3 has 15 residues. DNA for the CDR3: TGTGCCAGCAGCCCGACGGTTAGCGGGGTGGCTGAGCAGTTCTTC. Its protein product is CASSPTVSGVAEQFF.

V gene TRBV28 combines with J gene TRBJ2-3; perhaps TRBD1 as D (5 bases). Between the trimmed V and J ends, which lost 5 bases and 2 bases, there was a span of 14 bases. CDR1 and CDR2 (germline): MDHEN, SYDVKM. The CDR3 has 15 amino acids. In DNA, the CDR3 is TGTGCCAGCAGTCCATCCCCCAGGGACACAGATACGCAGTATTTT. Translating gives CASSPSPRDTDTQYF.

The J gene is TRBJ1-5, the V gene TRBV27, with 7 positions matching TRBD1. V lost 5 bases to trimming and J lost 4 bases; unmatched junction nucleotides: 2. Germline-derived CDR1 and CDR2 are MNHEY and SMNVEV (reference sequence). CDR3 length: 13 amino acids. In DNA, the CDR3 is TGTGCCAGCAGTACGGGACAGAATCAGCCCCAGCATTTT. This gives the protein CASSTGQNQPQHF.

The genes are TRBV9 and TRBJ1-4, with D possibly matching TRBD1 (6 bases). V dropped 3 bases and J dropped 11 bases, with 14 bases sitting between them. CDR3 length equals 13 residues. Germline V CDR1 and CDR2: SGDLS, YYNGEE. In DNA form, the CDR3 reads TGTGCCAGCAGCGCCGCCTCAGGGGATAAACTGTTTTTT. It codes for CASSAASGDKLFF.

The chain employs TRBV10-3 and TRBJ1-5; D gene unclear. V was clipped by 4 bases and J by 0 bases, with 7 bases between them. The length of the CDR3 is 14 residues. The germline V gene encodes CDR1 ENHRY and CDR2 SYGVKD. The CDR3 loop reads CAISGSASNQPQHF. DNA of the CDR3: TGTGCCATCAGTGGCTCGGCTAGCAATCAGCCCCAGCATTTT.

V usage is TRBV5-5 and J usage is TRBJ2-7; tentatively, D is TRBD1 (7 bases). V was clipped by 1 base and J by 2 bases, with 10 bases between them. Looked up from germline, CDR1 is SGHKS and CDR2 is YYEKEE (reference sequence). CDR3 length equals 14 residues. The CDR3 reads CASSLQGGPYEQYF. In DNA form, the CDR3 reads TGTGCCAGCAGCTTGCAGGGGGGTCCCTACGAGCAGTACTTC. The full variable domain, completed using reference TRBV5-5 and TRBJ2-7, is DAGVTQSPTHLIKTRGQQVTLRCSPISGHKSVSWYQQVLGQGPQFIFQYYEKEERGRGNFPDRFSARQFPNYSSELNVNALLLGDSALYLCASSLQGGPYEQYFGPGTRLTVT.

J is TRBJ2-1 and V is TRBV4-2; perhaps D is TRBD1 or TRBD2 (5 bases each). Germline CDR1 LGHNA, CDR2 YNFKEQ. V was pared by 3 bases and J by 14 bases, with 23 bases between. This CDR3 region has 15 residues. This CDR3 is CASSQGETLAGRKFF. Here the CDR3 DNA reads TGTGCCAGCAGCCAGGGGGAAACGCTAGCCGGCCGCAAGTTCTTC.

The chain employs TRBV29-1 and TRBJ2-1; D remains ambiguous. The CDR3 has 12 residues. Per germline, CDR1 SQVTM and CDR2 ANQGSEA. The germline V and J ends were trimmed by 4 bases and 6 bases, with 10 bases remaining between them. The CDR3 nucleotides read TGCAGCGTTGTATGGGTTGGCAATGAGCAGTTCTTC. This translates into CSVVWVGNEQFF.

The V call is TRBV9, the J call TRBJ2-3; 8 nucleotides agree with TRBD1. CDR3 size: 15 residues. Germline CDR1 SGDLS, CDR2 YYNGEE. V was pared by 3 bases and J by 3 bases, with 6 bases of the junction left unmatched. CDR3 sequence: CASSARTGFTDTQYF. Here the CDR3 DNA reads TGTGCCAGCAGCGCCCGGACAGGGTTTACAGATACGCAGTATTTT. Full variable domain (missing parts from reference TRBV9 and TRBJ2-3): DSGVTQTPKHLITATGQRVTLRCSPRSGDLSVYWYQQSLDQGLQFLIQYYNGEERAKGNILERFSAQQFPDLHSELNLSSLELGDSALYFCASSARTGFTDTQYFGPGTRLTVL.

The rearrangement links TRBV4-2 to TRBJ2-7; D unclear. With 4 bases removed from V and 5 bases from J, the gap between germline ends came to 15 bases. This CDR3 comprises 14 residues. Per germline, CDR1 LGHNA and CDR2 YNFKEQ. The CDR3 nucleotides read TGTGCCAGCAGCCTGGCTTGGGTCGGAGACGAGCAGTACTTC. Amino acids: CASSLAWVGDEQYF.

This chain uses TRBV11-3 with TRBJ2-3; D gene ambiguous. Trimming removed 4 bases at V and 0 bases at J, with 11 bases between. CDR3 length equals 15 residues. Germline V gives CDR1 SGHNT, CDR2 YENEEA. CDR3 sequence reads: CASSSLRQSTDTQYF. CDR3 coding DNA: TGTGCCAGCAGCTCTCTTCGACAAAGCACAGATACGCAGTATTTT.

The CDR3 bases are TGTGCCAGCAGAGACCACGATGGCAATCAGCCCCAGCATTTT. This encodes CASRDHDGNQPQHF. V gene TRBV6-6 combines with J gene TRBJ1-5; D gene unclear. The CDR3 length is 14 residues. Trimming removed 6 bases at V and 2 bases at J, with 11 bases between. CDR1 and CDR2 from the germline V gene are MNHNY and SVGAGI (reference sequence).

The genes are TRBV4-2 and TRBJ1-1; no clear D gene. The CDR3 runs 14 residues. V dropped 0 bases and J dropped 0 bases, with 5 bases sitting between them. CDR1 is LGHNA, CDR2 YNFKEQ, per germline. The CDR3 region has the DNA TGTGCCAGCAGCCAAGATCTAATGAACACTGAAGCTTTCTTT. Encoded protein: CASSQDLMNTEAFF.

The chain has TRBV27 and TRBJ2-5, with 7 bases fitting TRBD2. The germline V gene encodes CDR1 MNHEY and CDR2 SMNVEV (reference sequence). V dropped 3 bases and J dropped 2; count of bases not matched to a gene: 3. The CDR3 loop spans 14 amino acids. The CDR3 protein is CASSFRGGQETQYF. Here the CDR3 DNA reads TGTGCCAGCAGTTTTCGCGGGGGTCAAGAGACCCAGTACTTC.